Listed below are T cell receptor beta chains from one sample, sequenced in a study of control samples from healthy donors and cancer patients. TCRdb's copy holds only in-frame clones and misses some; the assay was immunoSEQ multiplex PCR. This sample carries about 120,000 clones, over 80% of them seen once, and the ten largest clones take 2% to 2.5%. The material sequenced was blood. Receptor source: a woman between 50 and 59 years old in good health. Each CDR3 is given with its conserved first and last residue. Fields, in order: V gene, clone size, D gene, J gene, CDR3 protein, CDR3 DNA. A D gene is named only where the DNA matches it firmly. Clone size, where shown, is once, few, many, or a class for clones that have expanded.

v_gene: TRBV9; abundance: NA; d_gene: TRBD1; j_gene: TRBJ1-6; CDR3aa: CASSRAGQNNSPLHF; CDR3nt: TGTGCCAGCAGCAGGGCGGGACAGAATAATTCACCCCTCCACTTT
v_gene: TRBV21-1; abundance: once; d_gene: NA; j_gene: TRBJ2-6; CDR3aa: CASSKAHRGESGANVLTF; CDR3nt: TGTGCCAGCAGCAAAGCCCACAGGGGAGAAAGCGGGGCCAACGTCCTGACTTTC
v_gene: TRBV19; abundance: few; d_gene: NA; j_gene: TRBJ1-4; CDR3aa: CASSILDRRNEKLFF; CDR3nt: TGTGCCAGTAGTATCCTGGACAGACGAAATGAAAAACTGTTTTTT
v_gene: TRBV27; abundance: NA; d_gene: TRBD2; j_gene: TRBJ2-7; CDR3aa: CASSGGTRVHEQYF; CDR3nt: TGTGCCAGCAGTGGGGGGACTAGGGTCCACGAGCAGTACTTC
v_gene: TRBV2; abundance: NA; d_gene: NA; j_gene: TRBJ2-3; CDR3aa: CASSEVNADTQYF; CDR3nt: TGTGCCAGCAGTGAGGTCAACGCAGATACGCAGTATTTT
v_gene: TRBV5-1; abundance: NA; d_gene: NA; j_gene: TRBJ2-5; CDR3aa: CASSLHGTPQETQYF; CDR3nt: TGCGCCAGCAGCTTGCATGGGACCCCTCAAGAGACCCAGTACTTC
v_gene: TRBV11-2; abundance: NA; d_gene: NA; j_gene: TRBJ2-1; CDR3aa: CASSLDSPINEQFF; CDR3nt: TGTGCCAGCAGCTTAGATTCCCCCATCAATGAGCAGTTCTTC
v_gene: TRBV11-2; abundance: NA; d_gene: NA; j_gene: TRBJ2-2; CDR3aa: CASSLGTGELFF; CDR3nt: TGTGCCAGCAGCTTGGGGACCGGGGAGCTGTTTTTT
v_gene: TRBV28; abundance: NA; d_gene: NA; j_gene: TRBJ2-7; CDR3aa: CASSLALTYEQYF; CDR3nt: TGTGCCAGCAGTCTCGCGTTAACCTACGAGCAGTACTTC
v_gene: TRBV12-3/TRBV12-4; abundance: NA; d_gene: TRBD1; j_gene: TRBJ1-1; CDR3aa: CASSLTGLSEAFF; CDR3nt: TGTGCCAGCAGCCTGACAGGGCTCTCTGAAGCTTTCTTT
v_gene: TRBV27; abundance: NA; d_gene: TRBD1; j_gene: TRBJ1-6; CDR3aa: CASSGNRGKAGNSPLHF; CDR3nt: TGTGCCAGCAGTGGTAACAGGGGGAAGGCGGGTAATTCACCCCTCCACTTT
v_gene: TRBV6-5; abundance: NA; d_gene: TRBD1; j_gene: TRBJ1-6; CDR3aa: CASRRQGNNSPLHF; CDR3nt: TGTGCCAGCCGCAGACAGGGAAATAATTCACCCCTCCACTTT
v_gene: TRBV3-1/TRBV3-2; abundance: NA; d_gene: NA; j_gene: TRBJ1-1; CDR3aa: CASSQDGWGTEAFF; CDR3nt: TGTGCCAGCAGCCAAGATGGGTGGGGCACTGAAGCTTTCTTT
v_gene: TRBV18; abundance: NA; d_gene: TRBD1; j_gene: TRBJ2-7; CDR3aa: CASSPGGQGIYEQYF; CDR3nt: TGTGCCAGCTCACCGGGGGGACAGGGTATCTACGAGCAGTACTTC
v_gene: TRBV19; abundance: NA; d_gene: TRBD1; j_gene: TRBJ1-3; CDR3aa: CATTRRGQGPSGEWNTIYF; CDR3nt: TGTGCCACGACAAGAAGGGGACAGGGGCCCTCGGGCGAGTGGAACACCATATATTTT
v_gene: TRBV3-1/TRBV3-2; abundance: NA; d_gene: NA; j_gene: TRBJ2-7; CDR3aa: CASSSSGIYEQYF; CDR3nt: TGTGCCAGCAGCTCCTCCGGCATATACGAGCAGTACTTC
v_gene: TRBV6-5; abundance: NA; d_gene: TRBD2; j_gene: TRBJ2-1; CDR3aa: CASGREGEQFF; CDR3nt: TGTGCCAGCGGCAGGGAGGGTGAGCAGTTCTTC
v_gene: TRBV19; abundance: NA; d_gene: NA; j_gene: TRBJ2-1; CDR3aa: CATRSTPGTPINEQFF; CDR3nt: TGTGCCACCCGTTCTACTCCCGGGACACCAATCAATGAGCAGTTCTTC
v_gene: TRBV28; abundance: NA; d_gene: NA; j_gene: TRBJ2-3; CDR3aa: CASGGGTSTDTQYF; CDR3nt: TGTGCCAGCGGCGGGGGCACTAGCACAGATACGCAGTATTTT
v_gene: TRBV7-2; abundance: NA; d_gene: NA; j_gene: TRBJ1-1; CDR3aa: CASSLAQGATEAFF; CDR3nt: TGTGCCAGCAGCTTAGCGCAAGGCGCCACTGAAGCTTTCTTT
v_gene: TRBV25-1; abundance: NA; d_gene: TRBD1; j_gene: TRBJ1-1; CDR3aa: CASRRDTGGFEAFF; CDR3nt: TGTGCCAGCAGGAGGGATACAGGGGGCTTCGAAGCTTTCTTT
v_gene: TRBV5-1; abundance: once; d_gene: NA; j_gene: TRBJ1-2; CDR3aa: CASSLGDSNYGYTF; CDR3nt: TGCGCCAGCAGCTTGGGAGACAGTAACTATGGCTACACCTTC
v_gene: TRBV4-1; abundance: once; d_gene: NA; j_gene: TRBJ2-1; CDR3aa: CASSQEILPLEQFF; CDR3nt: TGCGCCAGCAGCCAAGAGATCCTCCCCCTTGAGCAGTTCTTC
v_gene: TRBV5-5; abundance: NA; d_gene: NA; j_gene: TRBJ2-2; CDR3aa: CASSRSEGGELFF; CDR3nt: TGTGCCAGCAGCCGGAGCGAAGGCGGGGAGCTGTTTTTT
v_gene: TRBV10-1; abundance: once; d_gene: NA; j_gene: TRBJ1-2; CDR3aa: CASSVDPSYGYTF; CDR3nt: TGCGCCAGCAGTGTGGACCCGTCGTATGGCTACACCTTC
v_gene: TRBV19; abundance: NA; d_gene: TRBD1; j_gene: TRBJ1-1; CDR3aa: CASTRQGNSEAFF; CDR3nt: TGTGCCAGTACCCGACAGGGTAATTCGGAAGCTTTCTTT
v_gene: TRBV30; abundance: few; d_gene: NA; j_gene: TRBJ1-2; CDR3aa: CAWSGLTGPFVPDYGYTF; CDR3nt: TGTGCCTGGAGTGGACTCACGGGACCCTTCGTCCCGGACTATGGCTACACCTTC
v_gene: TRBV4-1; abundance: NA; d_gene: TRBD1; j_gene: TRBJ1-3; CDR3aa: CASSQDGWTGDSGNTIYF; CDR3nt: TGCGCCAGCAGCCAAGATGGTTGGACAGGGGATTCAGGAAACACCATATATTTT
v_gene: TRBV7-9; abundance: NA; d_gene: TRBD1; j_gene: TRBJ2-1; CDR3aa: CAGDRTGGGEQFF; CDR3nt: TGTGCCGGGGACCGGACAGGGGGCGGTGAGCAGTTCTTC
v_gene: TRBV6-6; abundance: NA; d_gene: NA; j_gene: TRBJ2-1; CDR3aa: CASSYFSTPSEDEQFF; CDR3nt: TGTGCCAGCAGTTACTTTAGCACCCCTTCTGAGGATGAGCAGTTCTTC
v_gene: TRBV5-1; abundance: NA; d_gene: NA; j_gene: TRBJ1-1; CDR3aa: CASSLVTGNTEAFF; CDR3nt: TGCGCCAGCAGCTTGGTGACCGGCAACACTGAAGCTTTCTTT
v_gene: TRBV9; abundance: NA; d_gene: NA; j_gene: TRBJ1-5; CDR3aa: CASSGPGQGFGHNQPQHF; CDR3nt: TGTGCCAGCAGCGGTCCGGGGCAGGGGTTTGGCCACAATCAGCCCCAGCATTTT
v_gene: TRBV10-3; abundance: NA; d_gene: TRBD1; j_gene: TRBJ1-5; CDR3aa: CAIQGGGVNQPQHF; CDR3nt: TGTGCCATCCAGGGGGGCGGGGTCAATCAGCCCCAGCATTTT
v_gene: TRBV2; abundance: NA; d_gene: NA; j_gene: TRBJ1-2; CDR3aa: CASSEQPNYGYTF; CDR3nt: TGTGCCAGCAGTGAACAGCCTAACTATGGCTACACCTTC
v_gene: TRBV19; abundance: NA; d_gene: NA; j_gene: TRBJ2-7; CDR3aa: CASSIADSYEQYF; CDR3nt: TGTGCCAGTAGTATCGCAGATTCCTACGAGCAGTACTTC
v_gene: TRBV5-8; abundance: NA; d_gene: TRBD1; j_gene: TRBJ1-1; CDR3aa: CASSPGQGAEAFF; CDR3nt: TGTGCCAGCAGCCCGGGACAGGGGGCTGAAGCTTTCTTT
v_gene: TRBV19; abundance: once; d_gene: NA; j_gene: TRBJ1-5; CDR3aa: CASSGSRGGQPQHF; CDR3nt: TGTGCCAGTAGTGGGTCCCGGGGAGGTCAGCCCCAGCATTTT
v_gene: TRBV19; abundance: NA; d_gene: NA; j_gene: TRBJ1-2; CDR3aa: CASSSQTEYHGYTF; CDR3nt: TGTGCCAGTAGTAGTCAGACAGAATATCATGGCTACACCTTC
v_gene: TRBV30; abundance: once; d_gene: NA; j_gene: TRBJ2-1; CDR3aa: CAWSRGIAYNEQFF; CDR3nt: TGTGCCTGGAGTCGTGGAATTGCCTACAATGAGCAGTTCTTC
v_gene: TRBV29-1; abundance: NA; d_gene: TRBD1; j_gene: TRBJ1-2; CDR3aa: CSVEGEPGGADGYTF; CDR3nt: TGCAGCGTTGAAGGAGAGCCAGGGGGCGCCGATGGCTACACCTTC
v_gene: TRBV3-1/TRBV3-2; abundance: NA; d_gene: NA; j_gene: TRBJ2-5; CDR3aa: CASSQDSETQYF; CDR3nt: TGTGCCAGCAGCCAAGATTCCGAGACCCAGTACTTC
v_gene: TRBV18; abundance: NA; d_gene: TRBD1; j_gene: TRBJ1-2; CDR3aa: CASSPGQAYGYTF; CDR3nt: TGTGCCAGCTCACCAGGACAGGCTTATGGCTACACCTTC
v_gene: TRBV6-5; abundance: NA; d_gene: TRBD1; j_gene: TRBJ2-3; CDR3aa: CASSWDRGRNTQYF; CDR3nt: TGTGCCAGCTCTTGGGACAGGGGCCGCAATACGCAGTATTTT
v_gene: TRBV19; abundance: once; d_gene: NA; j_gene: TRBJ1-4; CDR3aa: CASSIAGPEEKLFF; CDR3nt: TGTGCCAGTAGTATAGCAGGGCCCGAGGAAAAACTGTTTTTT
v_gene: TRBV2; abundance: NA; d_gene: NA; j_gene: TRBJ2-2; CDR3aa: CASSGGVSGELFF; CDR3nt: TGTGCCAGCAGTGGAGGGGTGTCCGGGGAGCTGTTTTTT
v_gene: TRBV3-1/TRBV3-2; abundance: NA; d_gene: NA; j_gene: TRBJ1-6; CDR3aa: CASSQVTGAYNSPLHF; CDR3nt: TGTGCCAGCAGCCAAGTTACCGGGGCTTATAATTCACCCCTCCACTTT
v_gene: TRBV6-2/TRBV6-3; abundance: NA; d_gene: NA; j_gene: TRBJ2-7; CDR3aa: CASSYSGAYEQYF; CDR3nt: TGTGCCAGCAGTTACTCCGGCGCATACGAGCAGTACTTC
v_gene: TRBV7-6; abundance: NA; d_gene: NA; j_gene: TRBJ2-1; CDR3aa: CASSLGPGNEQFF; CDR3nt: TGTGCCAGCAGCTTGGGCCCTGGCAATGAGCAGTTCTTC
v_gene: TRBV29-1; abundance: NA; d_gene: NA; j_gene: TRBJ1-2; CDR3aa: CSVVAANYGYTF; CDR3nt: TGCAGCGTTGTGGCAGCTAACTATGGCTACACCTTC
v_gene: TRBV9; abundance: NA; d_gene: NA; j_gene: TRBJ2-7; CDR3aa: CASSVGWDGVYEQYF; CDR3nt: TGTGCCAGCAGCGTAGGGTGGGACGGAGTCTACGAGCAGTACTTC
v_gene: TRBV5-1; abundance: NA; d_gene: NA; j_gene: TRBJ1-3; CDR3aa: CASSLALSGGTGNTIYF; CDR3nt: TGCGCCAGCAGCTTGGCTCTCTCGGGGGGCACTGGAAACACCATATATTTT
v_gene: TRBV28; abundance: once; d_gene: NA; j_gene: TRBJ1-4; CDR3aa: CASSQQGGSEKLFF; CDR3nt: TGTGCCAGCAGCCAACAGGGCGGGAGTGAAAAACTGTTTTTT
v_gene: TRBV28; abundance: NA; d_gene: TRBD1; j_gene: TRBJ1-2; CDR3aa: CAGGTAANYGYTF; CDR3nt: TGTGCCGGGGGGACAGCGGCTAACTATGGCTACACCTTC
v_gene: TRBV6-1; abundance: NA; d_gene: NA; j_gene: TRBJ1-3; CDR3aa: CASSESVQGTENTIYF; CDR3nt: TGTGCCAGCAGTGAATCCGTTCAGGGGACGGAAAACACCATATATTTT
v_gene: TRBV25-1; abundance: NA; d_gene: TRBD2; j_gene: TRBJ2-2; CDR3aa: CASSLAGVSELFF; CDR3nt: TGTGCCAGCAGTTTGGCGGGAGTATCGGAGCTGTTTTTT
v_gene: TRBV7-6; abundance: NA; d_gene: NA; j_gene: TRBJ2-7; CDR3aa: CASSSKPAYEQYF; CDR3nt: TGTGCCAGCAGCTCAAAACCGGCCTACGAGCAGTACTTC
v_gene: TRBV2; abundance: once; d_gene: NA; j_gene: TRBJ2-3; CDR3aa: CASSEGGGGTDTQYF; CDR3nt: TGTGCCAGCAGTGAAGGTGGCGGGGGCACAGATACGCAGTATTTT